This T cell receptor (beta chain) was documented in a study of blood T cell repertoires in COVID-19. Assay: immunoSEQ multiplex PCR; the TCRdb copy retains only in-frame clones and omits some. Of some 97,000 clones in the sample, about 80% were seen once. This clone has just a few counts. The TCR sequence derives from a woman aged 70 to 79 with acute or convalescent COVID-19. Sequenced material: peripheral blood.

The CDR3 here is CASSYGGYNTEAFF. For the CDR3, the DNA is TGCGCCAGCAGCTACGGCGGCTATAACACTGAAGCTTTCTTT. The chain uses TRBV5-1 and TRBJ1-1; D ambiguous. Germline V gene sequence: CDR1 SGHRS, CDR2 YFSETQ. CDR3 size: 14 residues. The V gene lost 3 bases and the J gene lost 2 bases, with 11 bases spanning the gap. Full variable domain (outside the CDR3, taken from reference TRBV5-1 and TRBJ1-1): KAGVTQTPRYLIKTRGQQVTLSCSPISGHRSVSWYQQTPGQGLQFLFEYFSETQRNKGNFPGRFSGRQFSNSRSEMNVSTLELGDSALYLCASSYGGYNTEAFFGQGTRLTVV.